The following is a TCR beta chain sequence with its context. The antigen is unknown. The source of the sample is a study of CD8 T cells in ankylosing spondylitis. 5'-RACE, quantitative and with molecular barcodes, yielded the TCR beta libraries. TCRdb re-called the 5' RACE reads through MiXCR, storing one row per CDR3 protein. The sample lists a few hundred thousand distinct CDR3 sequences, roughly 20% occurring once. Study outcomes and limitations: Apparently characteristic of ankylosing spondylitis blood was a TCR beta motif (under ten highly homologous variants). Enrichment of disease-linked clones was reportedly significant in matched ankylosing spondylitis synovial fluid. In synovial fluid and blood from reactive arthritis, some motif variants were previously reported.

Sequenced sample: blood, either unsorted or a sorted T cell fraction (not recorded which). The receptor was isolated from a male donor with ankylosing spondylitis or in good health (not recorded which).

DNA for the CDR3: TGTGCCAGCAGTTTTACTAGCGGGGTGACTGAGCAGTTCTTC. This translates into CASSFTSGVTEQFF. The genes are TRBV12-3 or TRBV12-4 and TRBJ2-1; the match to TRBD2 covers 10 bases. Trimming took 3 bases from V and 9 from J; bases not matched to a gene: 5. The CDR3 has 14 residues.